The 10 T cell receptor beta chains presented below share a single source sample, sequenced in a study of blood T cell repertoires in COVID-19. Produced via immunoSEQ multiplex PCR; TCRdb's table is partial and in-frame only. This sample has 77,000 or so clones; 83% occur once, and the top ten carry 5.5% to 8%. Sequenced: peripheral blood. These receptors were taken from a young man with COVID-19, enrolled during active disease.

The CDR3 spells CASSAREGDEQYF. As DNA, the CDR3 is TGTGCCAGCAGTGCCCGGGAGGGCGACGAGCAGTACTTC. The rearrangement links TRBV27 to TRBJ2-7, with TRBD2 identical over 8 bases. Per the germline V gene, CDR1 is MNHEY and CDR2 is SMNVEV (reference sequence). The length of the CDR3 is 13 residues. Trimming took 5 bases from V and 5 from J; bases not matched to a gene: 5.

The chain is built from TRBV19 and TRBJ1-4; D is unclear. The V end lost 4 bases, the J end lost 0 bases, and 6 bases lay between the germline ends. The CDR3 is made up of 14 amino acids. The germline CDR1 and CDR2 sequences are LNHDA and SQIVND (reference sequence). Here the CDR3 DNA reads TGTGCCAGTAGTACCGCAGCAACTAATGAAAAACTGTTTTTT. Its protein is CASSTAATNEKLFF.

The chain joins TRBV2 to TRBJ2-5; possibly TRBD1 for D (5 bases). Trimming cost V 6 bases and J 6 bases, with 20 bases left between them. Germline assignment: CDR1 SNHLY and CDR2 FYNNEI. There are 15 residues in the CDR3. CDR3 residues: CASSVLGQGEQTQYF. The CDR3 nucleotides read TGTGCCAGCAGCGTTCTGGGGCAGGGCGAACAGACCCAGTACTTC. The whole variable domain, remainder taken from reference TRBV2 and TRBJ2-5, is EPEVTQTPSHQVTQMGQEVILRCVPISNHLYFYWYRQILGQKVEFLVSFYNNEISEKSEIFDDQFSVERPDGSNFTLKIRSTKLEDSAMYFCASSVLGQGEQTQYFGPGTRLLVL.

This clone came up once. This chain joins TRBV5-1 and TRBJ2-7, with 9 bases that match TRBD2. Germline-derived CDR1 and CDR2 are SGHRS and YFSETQ. V was clipped by 4 bases and J by 5 bases; unmatched bases: 7. CDR3 length equals 14 residues. CDR3 amino acids: CASSPVAGVNEQYF. The CDR3 DNA follows: TGCGCCAGCAGCCCCGTAGCGGGAGTCAACGAGCAGTACTTC.

This clone was recorded only once. This chain connects TRBV7-2 to TRBJ2-3; the D gene is possibly TRBD2 (6 bases). V lost 5 bases and J 3 bases, leaving 18 bases between the germline ends. The CDR3 totals 16 residues. Germline CDR1 and CDR2: SGHTA and FQGNSA. This CDR3 is CASSRHQTSRTDTQYF. The CDR3 DNA reads TGTGCCAGCAGCCGCCATCAGACTAGTAGAACAGATACGCAGTATTTT.

Concerning this clone: This specimen includes other DNA sequences encoding the same CDR3. The chain recombines TRBV19 with TRBJ1-2; weak D call: TRBD1 (6 bases). In germline, CDR1 is LNHDA, CDR2 SQIVND (reference sequence). V lost 4 bases and J lost 4, with 10 bases in between. The CDR3 is 13 residues long. CDR3 region: CASSNRDLYGYTF. CDR3 coding DNA: TGTGCCAGTAGTAACAGGGATCTCTATGGCTACACCTTC.

The chain combines TRBV7-9 with TRBJ1-4; 8 nucleotides agree with TRBD1. CDR1 and CDR2 (germline): SEHNR, FQNEAQ (reference sequence). The trim removed 3 bases at V and 6 bases at J, leaving 6 bases unmatched. This CDR3 is 15 amino acids long. The CDR3 reads CASSFRTGSDEKLFF. The DNA for the CDR3 is TGTGCCAGCAGCTTTCGGACAGGGTCGGATGAAAAACTGTTTTTT.

Notes on this clone: Other nucleotide sequences from this sample produce the same CDR3. The chain links TRBV3-1 (or the pseudogene TRBV3-2) to TRBJ1-1, with D unclear. With 2 bases removed from V and 4 bases from J, the gap between germline ends came to 5 bases. Germline V gene lookup returns CDR1 LGHDT and CDR2 YNNKEL (reference sequence). This CDR3 is built from 12 residues. The CDR3 nucleotides are TGTGCCAGCAGCCAAAGTAGCACTGAAGCTTTCTTT. It specifies CASSQSSTEAFF.

The V call is TRBV3-1 (or the pseudogene TRBV3-2), the J call TRBJ2-1; D may be TRBD1 (6 bases). This CDR3 has 13 amino acids. V was pared by 5 bases and J by 7 bases, with 12 bases between. Per the germline V gene, CDR1 is LGHDT and CDR2 is YNNKEL (reference sequence). In nucleotides, the CDR3 is TGTGCCAGCAGCGGTGGGGGCAGGAATGAGCAGTTCTTC. Translation gives CASSGGGRNEQFF.

This rearrangement joins TRBV30 to TRBJ2-1; 12 nucleotides match TRBD2. Trimming removed 0 bases from V and 6 bases from J; junction bases left unmatched: 6. In germline, CDR1 is GTSNPN, CDR2 SVGIG (reference sequence). The CDR3 is 16 residues long. CDR3 region: CAWSVPSGRAGNEQFF. The DNA of the CDR3 is TGTGCCTGGAGTGTGCCTAGCGGGAGGGCCGGCAATGAGCAGTTCTTC.